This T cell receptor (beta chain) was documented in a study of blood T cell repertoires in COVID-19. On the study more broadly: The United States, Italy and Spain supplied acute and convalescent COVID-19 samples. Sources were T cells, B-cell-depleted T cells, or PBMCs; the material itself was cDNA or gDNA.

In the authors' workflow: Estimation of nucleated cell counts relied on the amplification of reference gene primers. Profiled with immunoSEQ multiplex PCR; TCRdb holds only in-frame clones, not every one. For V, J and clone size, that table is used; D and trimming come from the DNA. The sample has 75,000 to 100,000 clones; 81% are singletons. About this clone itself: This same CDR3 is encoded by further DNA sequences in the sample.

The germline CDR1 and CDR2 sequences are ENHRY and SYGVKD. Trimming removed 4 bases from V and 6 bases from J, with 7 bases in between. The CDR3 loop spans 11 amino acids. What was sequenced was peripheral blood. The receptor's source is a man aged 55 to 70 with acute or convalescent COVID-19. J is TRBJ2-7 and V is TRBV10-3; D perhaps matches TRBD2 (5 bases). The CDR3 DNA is TGTGCCATCAGTGCCGGGGTCGAGCAGTACTTC. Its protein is CAISAGVEQYF.